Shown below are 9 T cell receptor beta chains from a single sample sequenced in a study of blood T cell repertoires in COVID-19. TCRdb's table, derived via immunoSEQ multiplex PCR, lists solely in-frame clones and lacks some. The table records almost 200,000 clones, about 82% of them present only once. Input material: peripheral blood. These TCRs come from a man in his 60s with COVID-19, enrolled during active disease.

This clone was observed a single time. The CDR3 spells CASSWGPGQGHTGELFF. Written as DNA, the CDR3 is TGTGCCAGCAGCTGGGGCCCGGGACAGGGCCACACCGGGGAGCTGTTTTTT. The V and J genes are TRBV5-6 and TRBJ2-2; TRBD1 matches 9 bases. Trimming cost V 3 bases and J 3 bases; bases outside gene matches: 9. The CDR3 has 17 residues. Germline V gene sequence: CDR1 SGHDT, CDR2 YYEEEE.

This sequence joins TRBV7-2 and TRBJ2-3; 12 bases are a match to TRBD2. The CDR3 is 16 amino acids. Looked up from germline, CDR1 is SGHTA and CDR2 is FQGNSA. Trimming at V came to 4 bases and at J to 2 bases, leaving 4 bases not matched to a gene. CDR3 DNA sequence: TGTGCCAGCAGCTCGGGACTAGCGGGTGTCACAGATACGCAGTATTTT. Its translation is CASSSGLAGVTDTQYF.

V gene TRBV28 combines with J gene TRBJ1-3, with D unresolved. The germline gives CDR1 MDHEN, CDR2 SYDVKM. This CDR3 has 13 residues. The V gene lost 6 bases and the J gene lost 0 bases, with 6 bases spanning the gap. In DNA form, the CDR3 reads TGTGCCAGCAGACGGGTCTCTGGAAACACCATATATTTT. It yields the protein CASRRVSGNTIYF.

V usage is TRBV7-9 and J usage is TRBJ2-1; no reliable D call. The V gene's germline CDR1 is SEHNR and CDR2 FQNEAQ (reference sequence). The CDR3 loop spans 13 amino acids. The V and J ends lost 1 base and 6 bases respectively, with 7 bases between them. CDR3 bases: TGTGCCAGCAGCTTAGGGCAGATCAATGAGCAGTTCTTC. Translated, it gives CASSLGQINEQFF.

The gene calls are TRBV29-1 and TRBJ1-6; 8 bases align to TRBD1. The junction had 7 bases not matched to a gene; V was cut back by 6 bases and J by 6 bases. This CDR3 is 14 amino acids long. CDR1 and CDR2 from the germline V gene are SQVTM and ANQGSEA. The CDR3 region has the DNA TGCAGCGTCCGCCAGGGACAGGTTAATTCACCCCTCCACTTT. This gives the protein CSVRQGQVNSPLHF.

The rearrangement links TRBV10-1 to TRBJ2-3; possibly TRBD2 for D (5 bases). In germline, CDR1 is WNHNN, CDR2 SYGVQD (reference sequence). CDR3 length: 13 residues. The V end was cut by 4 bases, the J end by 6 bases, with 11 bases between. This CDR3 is CASSAGIWDTQYF. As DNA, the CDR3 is TGCGCCAGCAGTGCGGGAATTTGGGATACGCAGTATTTT.

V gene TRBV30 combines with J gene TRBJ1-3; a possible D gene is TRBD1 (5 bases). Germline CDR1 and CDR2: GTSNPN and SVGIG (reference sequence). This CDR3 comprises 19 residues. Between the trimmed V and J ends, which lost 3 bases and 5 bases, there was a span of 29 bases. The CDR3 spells CAWSLTGEPSFFGRNTIYF. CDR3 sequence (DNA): TGTGCCTGGAGCCTGACGGGGGAGCCCTCCTTTTTCGGGCGAAACACCATATATTTT.

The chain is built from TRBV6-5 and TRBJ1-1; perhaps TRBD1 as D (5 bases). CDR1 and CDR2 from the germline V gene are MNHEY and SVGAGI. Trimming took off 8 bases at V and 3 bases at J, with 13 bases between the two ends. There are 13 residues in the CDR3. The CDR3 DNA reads TGTGCCAGCGAACCCAGGGTGGACACTGAAGCTTTCTTT. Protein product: CASEPRVDTEAFF.

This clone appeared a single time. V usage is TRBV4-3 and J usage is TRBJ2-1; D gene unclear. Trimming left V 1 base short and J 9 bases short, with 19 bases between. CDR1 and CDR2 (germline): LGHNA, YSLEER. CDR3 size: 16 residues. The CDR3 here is CASSQVYTPSQTEQFF. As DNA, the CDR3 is TGCGCCAGCAGCCAAGTGTATACCCCCTCACAGACTGAGCAGTTCTTC.